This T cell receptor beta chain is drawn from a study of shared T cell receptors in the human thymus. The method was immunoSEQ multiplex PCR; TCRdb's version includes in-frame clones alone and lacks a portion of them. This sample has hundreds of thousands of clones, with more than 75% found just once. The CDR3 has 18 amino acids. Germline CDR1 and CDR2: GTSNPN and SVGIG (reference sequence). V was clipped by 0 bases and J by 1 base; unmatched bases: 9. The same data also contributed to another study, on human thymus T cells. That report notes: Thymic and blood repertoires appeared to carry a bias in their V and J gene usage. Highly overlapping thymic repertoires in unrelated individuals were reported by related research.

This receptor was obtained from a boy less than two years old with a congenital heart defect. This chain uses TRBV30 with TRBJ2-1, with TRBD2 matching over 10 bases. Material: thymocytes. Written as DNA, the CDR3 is TGTGCCTGGAGTGTAGGGGGGTGGACTAGCGGATCCTACAATGAGCAGTTCTTC. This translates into CAWSVGGWTSGSYNEQFF. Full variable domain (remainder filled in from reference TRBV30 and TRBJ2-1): SQTIHQWPATLVQPVGSPLSLECTVEGTSNPNLYWYRQAAGRGLQLLFYSVGIGQISSEVPQNLSASRPQDRQFILSSKKLLLSDSGFYLCAWSVGGWTSGSYNEQFFGPGTRLTVL.